The present T cell receptor beta chain was sequenced within a study of early T cells in non-severe SARS-CoV-2 infection. As for the study in general: Sequenced material consisted of bulk RNA (from unsorted whole blood), and chains were unpaired.

This clonotype turned up a few times. The TCR library protocol was used to attach unique molecular identifiers. These identifiers were attached to individual cDNA molecules. TCRdb reprocessed the 5' RACE reads with MiXCR, giving one entry per CDR3 protein. Among 60,000 or so distinct CDR3 sequences listed, 10% were seen once. Germline loops: CDR1 SGHNT, CDR2 YENEEA. The length of the CDR3 is 15 residues. Trimming cost V 2 bases and J 4 bases, with 12 bases left between them. The sequence was obtained from an adult who was a healthcare worker with PCR-confirmed SARS-CoV-2 infection or an uninfected control (not recorded which). The sample comprised whole blood. The chain recombines TRBV11-3 with TRBJ2-1; TRBD1 is a possible D gene (5 bases). The DNA of the CDR3 is TGTGCCAGCAGCTTAAGTAGACAGATATACAATGAGCAGTTCTTC. This gives the protein CASSLSRQIYNEQFF.